These 21 T cell receptor beta chains were all obtained from the same sample, sequenced in a study of multiple sclerosis patients with progressive multifocal leukoencephalopathy. The protocol was immunoSEQ multiplex PCR, while the TCRdb copy is restricted to in-frame clones and leaves out a portion. The sample contains approximately 26,000 clones, 88% of which appear only once. Time point reported: before natalizumab initiation. The sample taken for sequencing was PBMCs. These receptors were obtained from a human donor with multiple sclerosis.

The CDR3 DNA reads TGCAGCAACCGAGGACGGAATGATTACAATGAGCAGTTCTTC. It codes for CSNRGRNDYNEQFF. The chain is built from TRBV29-1 and TRBJ2-1; D is uncertain. Trimming removed 8 bases from V and 4 bases from J, with 18 bases in between. Per germline, CDR1 SQVTM and CDR2 ANQGSEA. This CDR3 is built from 14 residues.

The chain is built from TRBV10-2 and TRBJ1-1, with D perhaps matching TRBD1 (5 bases). This CDR3 is built from 10 residues. CDR1 is WSHSY, CDR2 SAAADI, per germline. Trimming left V 10 bases short and J 10 bases short, with 13 bases between. CDR3 residues: CAIPMGGAFF. In DNA, the CDR3 is TGCGCCATCCCAATGGGGGGAGCTTTCTTT.

This clone has just one count. J is TRBJ2-1 and V is TRBV18; D gene ambiguous. Germline-derived CDR1 and CDR2 are KGHSH and LQKENI. V gave up 0 bases and J gave up 8 bases, with 11 bases separating them. The CDR3 length is 14 residues. The DNA of the CDR3 is TGTGCCAGCTCACCACCGGTAATTTGGTATGAGCAGTTCTTC. It translates to CASSPPVIWYEQFF.

V and J are TRBV15 and TRBJ2-5; TRBD1 might be the D (5 bases). V was shortened by 0 bases and J by 3 bases, with 11 bases between the two germline ends. The CDR3 contains 15 residues. Looked up from germline, CDR1 is LNHNV and CDR2 is YYDKDF (reference sequence). Here the CDR3 DNA reads TGTGCCACCAGCAGAGATGCAGGGCTAAAAGAGACCCAGTACTTC. Protein: CATSRDAGLKETQYF.

In this sample, this clone turned up a few times. The gene calls are TRBV6-5 and TRBJ1-3, with D possibly being TRBD1 (6 bases). V dropped 8 bases and J dropped 0 bases, with 14 bases sitting between them. Germline V gene data show CDR1 as MNHEY and CDR2 as SVGAGI. The CDR3 covers 15 residues. CDR3 nucleotide sequence: TGTGCCAGCCTCCCAGGGGCCTACTCTGGAAACACCATATATTTT. Its translation is CASLPGAYSGNTIYF.

The rearrangement joins TRBV7-2 to TRBJ2-1, with D possibly TRBD2 on 5 matching bases. Trimming stripped 7 bases from V and 9 bases from J, with 10 bases between. The length of the CDR3 is 11 residues. Germline V gives CDR1 SGHTA, CDR2 FQGNSA. CDR3: CASTRRGEQFF. The CDR3 DNA follows: TGTGCCAGCACCCGTCGGGGTGAGCAGTTCTTC.

The chain is built from TRBV6-5 and TRBJ1-1; 9 nucleotides line up with TRBD1. V was pared by 5 bases and J by 3 bases, with 4 bases of the junction left unmatched. The CDR3 is 14 amino acids. Germline-derived CDR1 and CDR2 are MNHEY and SVGAGI. CDR3 coding DNA: TGTGCCAGCAGTGGGACAGGGTTCGACACTGAAGCTTTCTTT. It specifies CASSGTGFDTEAFF.

This clone was recorded only once. V is TRBV27 and J is TRBJ2-3; D is possibly TRBD1 (7 bases). This CDR3 comprises 15 residues. Trimming removed 5 bases from V and 3 bases from J, with 15 bases in between. Germline V gene data show CDR1 as MNHEY and CDR2 as SMNVEV (reference sequence). The CDR3 loop is CASSDRARGTDTQYF. CDR3 nucleotide sequence: TGTGCCAGCAGTGACAGGGCCCGGGGGACAGATACGCAGTATTTT.

The chain has TRBV30 and TRBJ1-1; TRBD1 is a possible D gene (6 bases). Per the germline V gene, CDR1 is GTSNPN and CDR2 is SVGIG (reference sequence). This CDR3 has 12 amino acids. V lost 3 bases and J lost 6, with 11 bases in between. The CDR3 sequence: CAWSPQGSEAFF. The CDR3 DNA follows: TGTGCCTGGAGCCCTCAGGGGTCTGAAGCTTTCTTT.

CDR3 sequence: CASSVEVYRDRIFF. DNA for the CDR3: TGTGCCAGCAGCGTAGAGGTCTACCGGGACCGGATTTTCTTC. The chain recombines TRBV9 with TRBJ2-1; tentatively, D is TRBD1 or TRBD2 (5 bases each). This CDR3 comprises 14 residues. CDR1 is SGDLS, CDR2 YYNGEE, per germline. V lost 0 bases, J lost 16 bases, and 20 bases lay in between.

This clone was seen a single time. The rearrangement joins TRBV27 to TRBJ2-7, with D perhaps being TRBD1 or TRBD2 (6 bases each). Trimming took 3 bases from V and 4 from J, leaving 16 bases between them. The CDR3 runs to 15 residues. CDR1 is MNHEY and CDR2 is SMNVEV in the germline V gene (reference sequence). The CDR3 nucleotides read TGTGCCAGCAGTTTCGGCAGGGGACTTGGTTACGAGCAGTACTTC. This codes for CASSFGRGLGYEQYF.

This clone was seen a few times. J is TRBJ1-6 and V is TRBV14, with D possibly being TRBD1 (6 bases). This CDR3 spans 15 amino acids. V dropped 4 bases and J dropped 7 bases, with 14 bases sitting between them. CDR1 SGHDN and CDR2 FVKESK come from the germline V gene. Here the CDR3 reads CASSLLGGGNSPLHF. CDR3 bases: TGTGCCAGCAGCCTCCTAGGGGGGGGAAATTCACCCCTCCACTTT.

V gene TRBV27 combines with J gene TRBJ2-1, with D perhaps TRBD1 (5 bases). The CDR3 is 13 amino acids. Germline values: CDR1 MNHEY, CDR2 SMNVEV (reference sequence). Trimming stripped 3 bases from V and 10 bases from J, with 13 bases between. The CDR3 region is CASSFGAAKEQFF. CDR3 bases: TGTGCCAGCAGTTTTGGGGCAGCGAAAGAGCAGTTCTTC.

V gene TRBV18 combines with J gene TRBJ2-2; TRBD1 matches at 7 bases. This CDR3 comprises 16 residues. V gave up 3 bases and J gave up 4 bases; unmatched junction bases: 8. CDR1 is KGHSH and CDR2 is LQKENI in the germline V gene. CDR3 nucleotides: TGTGCCAGCTCACCCCTGGGACAGACCATCACCGGGGAGCTGTTTTTT. Residues: CASSPLGQTITGELFF.

This chain joins TRBV9 and TRBJ1-4; D not resolved. The germline V gene has CDR1 SGDLS and CDR2 YYNGEE. The CDR3 length is 14 residues. Trimming shortened V by 0 bases and J by 4 bases, and 7 bases separated the two germline ends. The CDR3 coding sequence is TGTGCCAGCAGCGTAGGGCAGGTTAATGAAAAACTGTTTTTT. Its translation: CASSVGQVNEKLFF.

The chain links TRBV29-1 to TRBJ1-4, with 7 bases aligning to TRBD1. CDR3 length: 15 amino acids. Germline trimming cut 3 bases from V and 0 bases from J; bases unmatched to any gene: 4. Germline V lookup: CDR1 SQVTM, CDR2 ANQGSEA. The CDR3 protein is CSVDGGGATNEKLFF. CDR3 coding DNA: TGCAGCGTTGATGGAGGGGGCGCAACTAATGAAAAACTGTTTTTT.

V gene TRBV30 combines with J gene TRBJ2-5; D unclear. V lost 0 bases to trimming and J lost 8 bases, with 7 bases between them. Germline values: CDR1 GTSNPN, CDR2 SVGIG (reference sequence). CDR3 length: 11 amino acids. CDR3 bases: TGTGCCTGGAGTGTAGGGAATACCCAGTACTTC. This encodes CAWSVGNTQYF.

This sequence joins TRBV19 and TRBJ2-5; 9 bases map to TRBD2. The end of the DNA fits TRBJ2-7 better, so the J call may be wrong. The CDR3 sequence is 15 residues long. Germline values: CDR1 LNHDA, CDR2 SQIVND (reference sequence). The CDR3 reads CASTPRGGLAYEQYF. In DNA, the CDR3 is TGTGCCAGTACCCCGCGGGGGGGGCTGGCCTACGAGCAGTACTTC.

The chain has TRBV19 and TRBJ2-2; D might be TRBD2 (6 bases). This CDR3 has 14 amino acids. Germline CDR1 and CDR2: LNHDA and SQIVND (reference sequence). Trimming shortened V by 4 bases and J by 3 bases, and 9 bases separated the two germline ends. The chain's CDR3 is CASSSGAHTGELFF. The CDR3 bases are TGTGCCAGTAGTAGCGGGGCGCACACCGGGGAGCTGTTTTTT.

A single count supports this clone. V usage is TRBV9 and J usage is TRBJ2-5; D may correspond to TRBD1 or TRBD2 (5 bases each). Trimming left V 1 base short and J 4 bases short, with 11 bases between. Germline CDR1 and CDR2: SGDLS and YYNGEE. The CDR3 totals 14 residues. Written as DNA, the CDR3 is TGTGCCAGCAGCGTATCAGGGAGAGGAGAGACCCAGTACTTC. As protein: CASSVSGRGETQYF.

This CDR3 reads CASSEWDEKLFF. The CDR3 coding sequence is TGTGCCAGCAGTGAATGGGATGAAAAACTGTTTTTT. The chain uses TRBV25-1 and TRBJ1-4, with no clear D. The V and J ends lost 1 base and 6 bases respectively, with 3 bases between them. Germline CDR1 MGHDK, CDR2 SYGVNS. This CDR3 spans 12 amino acids. Filled out from reference TRBV25-1 and TRBJ1-4, the complete variable domain reads EADIYQTPRYLVIGTGKKITLECSQTMGHDKMYWYQQDPGMELHLIHYSYGVNSTEKGDLSSESTVSRIRTEHFPLTLESARPSHTSQYLCASSEWDEKLFFGSGTQLSVL.